One sample yielded the 2 T cell receptor beta chains listed below, sequenced in a study of OX40 agonist ivuxolimab in advanced cancers. TCRdb keeps only in-frame clones here, not all; method: immunoSEQ multiplex PCR. This repertoire shows approximately 89,000 clones, around 86% found once; its top ten account for about 0.3%. This material consisted of CD4+ or CD8+ T cells sorted from blood, taken in a trial of the OX40 agonist ivuxolimab. The receptors here all came from an adult with an advanced solid tumor such as melanoma, head and neck, liver or kidney cancer.

The rearrangement links TRBV30 to TRBJ2-3, with 9 bases fitting TRBD2. V shed 2 bases and J 7 bases; nucleotides not matched to a gene: 7. The germline gives CDR1 GTSNPN, CDR2 SVGIG (reference sequence). The CDR3 loop spans 14 amino acids. CDR3 residues: CAWSRAGGLNTQYF. CDR3 nucleotide sequence: TGTGCCTGGAGTAGGGCGGGGGGGTTGAATACGCAGTATTTT.

Only one count was recorded for this clone. The J gene is TRBJ2-6, the V gene TRBV18, with D hard to call. The V gene lost 5 bases and the J gene lost 0 bases, with 8 bases spanning the gap. Germline CDR1 is KGHSH and CDR2 is LQKENI. The CDR3 has 15 residues. Written as DNA, the CDR3 is TGTGCCAGCTCAGTAGGAACCTCTGGGGCCAACGTCCTGACTTTC. Its protein is CASSVGTSGANVLTF.